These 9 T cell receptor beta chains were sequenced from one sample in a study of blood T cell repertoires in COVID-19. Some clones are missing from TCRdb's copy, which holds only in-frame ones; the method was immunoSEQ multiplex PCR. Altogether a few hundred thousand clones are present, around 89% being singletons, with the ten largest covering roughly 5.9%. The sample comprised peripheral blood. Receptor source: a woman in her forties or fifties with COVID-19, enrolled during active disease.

CDR3 nucleotides: TGTGCCAGCAGCACCGGACAGGCTTGGGCATCCTATGGCTACACCTTC. Protein sequence: CASSTGQAWASYGYTF. The rearrangement joins TRBV25-1 to TRBJ1-2, with 7 bases identical to TRBD1. Trimming cost V 6 bases and J 4 bases; bases outside gene matches: 14. Germline-derived CDR1 and CDR2 are MGHDK and SYGVNS. There are 16 residues in the CDR3.

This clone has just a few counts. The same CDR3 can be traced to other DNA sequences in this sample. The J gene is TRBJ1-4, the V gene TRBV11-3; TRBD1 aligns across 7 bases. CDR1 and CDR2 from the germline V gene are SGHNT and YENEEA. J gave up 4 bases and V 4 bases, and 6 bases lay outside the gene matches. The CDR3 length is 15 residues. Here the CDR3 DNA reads TGTGCCAGCAGCTCCACACAGGGGTTTAATGAAAAACTGTTTTTT. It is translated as CASSSTQGFNEKLFF.

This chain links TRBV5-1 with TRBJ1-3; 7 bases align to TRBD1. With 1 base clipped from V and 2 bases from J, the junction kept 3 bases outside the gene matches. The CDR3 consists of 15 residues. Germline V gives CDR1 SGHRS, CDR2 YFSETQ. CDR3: CASSLLTGAGNTIYF. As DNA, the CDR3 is TGCGCCAGCAGCTTGTTAACAGGGGCTGGAAACACCATATATTTT. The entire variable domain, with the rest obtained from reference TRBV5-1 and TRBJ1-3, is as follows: KAGVTQTPRYLIKTRGQQVTLSCSPISGHRSVSWYQQTPGQGLQFLFEYFSETQRNKGNFPGRFSGRQFSNSRSEMNVSTLELGDSALYLCASSLLTGAGNTIYFGEGSWLTVV.

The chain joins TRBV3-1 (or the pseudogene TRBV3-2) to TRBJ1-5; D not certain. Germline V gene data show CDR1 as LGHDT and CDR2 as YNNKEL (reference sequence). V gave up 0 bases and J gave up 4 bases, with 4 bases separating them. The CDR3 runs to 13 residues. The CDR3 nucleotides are TGTGCCAGCAGCCAAGATCGGAATCAGCCCCAGCATTTT. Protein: CASSQDRNQPQHF.

The CDR3 DNA follows: TGTGCCAGCAGTTCTAGTCCAGCGGCTGAAGCTTTCTTT. It translates to CASSSSPAAEAFF. This chain connects TRBV27 to TRBJ1-1; no clear D gene. The CDR3 loop spans 13 amino acids. Germline V gives CDR1 MNHEY, CDR2 SMNVEV (reference sequence). V gave up 4 bases and J gave up 6 bases, with 12 bases separating them.

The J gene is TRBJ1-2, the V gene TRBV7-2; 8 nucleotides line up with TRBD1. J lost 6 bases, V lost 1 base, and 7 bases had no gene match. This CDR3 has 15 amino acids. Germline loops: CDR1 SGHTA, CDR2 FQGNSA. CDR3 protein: CASSLEGRGPDGYTF. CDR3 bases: TGTGCCAGCAGCTTAGAGGGCAGGGGGCCGGATGGCTACACCTTC.

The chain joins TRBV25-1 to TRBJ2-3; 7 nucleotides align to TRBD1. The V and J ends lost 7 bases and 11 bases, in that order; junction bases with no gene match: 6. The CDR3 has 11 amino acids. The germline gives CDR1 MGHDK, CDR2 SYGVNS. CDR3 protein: CASILRDRQYF. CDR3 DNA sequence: TGTGCCAGCATCTTAAGGGACAGGCAGTATTTT. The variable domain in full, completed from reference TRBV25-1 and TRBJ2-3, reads EADIYQTPRYLVIGTGKKITLECSQTMGHDKMYWYQQDPGMELHLIHYSYGVNSTEKGDLSSESTVSRIRTEHFPLTLESARPSHTSQYLCASILRDRQYFGPGTRLTVL.

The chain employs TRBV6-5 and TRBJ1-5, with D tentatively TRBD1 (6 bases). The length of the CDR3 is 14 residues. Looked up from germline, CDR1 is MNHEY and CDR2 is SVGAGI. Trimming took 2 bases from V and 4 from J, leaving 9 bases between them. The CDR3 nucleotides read TGTGCCAGCAGTTACAGGGGGGGGAATCAGCCCCAGCATTTT. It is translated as CASSYRGGNQPQHF.

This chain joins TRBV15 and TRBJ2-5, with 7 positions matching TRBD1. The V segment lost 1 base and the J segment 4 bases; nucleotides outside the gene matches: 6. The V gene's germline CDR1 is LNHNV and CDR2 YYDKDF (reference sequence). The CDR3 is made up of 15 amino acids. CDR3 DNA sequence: TGTGCCACCAGCAGAGGTCAAGGGGGCGGAGAGACCCAGTACTTC. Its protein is CATSRGQGGGETQYF.